This entry lists 18 T cell receptor beta chains sequenced from one sample in a study of cytomegalovirus exposure and HLA in healthy donors. With 60 Vbeta and 13 Jbeta primers, the PCR was carried out. The data were produced by immunoSEQ multiplex PCR, yet TCRdb's version contains in-frame clones alone and is incomplete. This sample has tens of thousands of clones; 77% occur once, and the top ten carry around 3.2%. The sample was PBMCs. The receptors were gathered from a man aged 50 to 59 in good health and CMV-seropositive.

This clone was detected a few times. This chain uses TRBV7-9 with TRBJ2-7; 10 positions match TRBD2. With V trimmed by 4 bases and J by 7 bases, 4 bases remained unmatched. The CDR3 loop spans 13 amino acids. Germline V gives CDR1 SEHNR, CDR2 FQNEAQ (reference sequence). CDR3 sequence reads: CASSSGLAKEQYF. CDR3 bases: TGTGCCAGCAGCTCGGGACTAGCGAAGGAGCAGTACTTC.

The V and J genes are TRBV5-4 and TRBJ1-2; 10 bases are shared with TRBD1. After removal of 0 bases from V and 6 bases from J, the junction contained 5 bases not matched to a gene. Per the germline V gene, CDR1 is SGHNT and CDR2 is YYREEE (reference sequence). This CDR3 contains 15 residues. This chain's CDR3 is CASSLVGTGVHGYTF. CDR3 nucleotides: TGTGCCAGCAGCTTGGTTGGGACAGGGGTCCATGGCTACACCTTC.

The chain uses TRBV6-1 and TRBJ2-1, with 9 bases lining up with TRBD1. With V trimmed by 7 bases and J by 6 bases, 4 bases remained unmatched. This CDR3 has 13 residues. Looked up from germline, CDR1 is MNHNS and CDR2 is SASEGT. CDR3 in amino acids: CASTMDRGNEQFF. The CDR3 DNA follows: TGTGCCAGCACTATGGACAGGGGCAATGAGCAGTTCTTC.

The rearrangement uses TRBV21-1 and TRBJ2-7; whether TRBD2, the table's D call, matches the DNA was not checked. TRBV21-1 corresponds to a pseudogene. The CDR3 is made up of 14 amino acids. The CDR3 reads CASSKPDPTGEQYF. Here the CDR3 DNA reads TGTGCCAGCAGCAAACCGGACCCAACGGGGGAGCAGTACTTC.

The gene calls are TRBV10-1 and TRBJ2-5, with 10 positions matching TRBD2. With V trimmed by 5 bases and J by 5 bases, 11 bases remained unmatched. Germline lookup yields CDR1 WNHNN and CDR2 SYGVQD (reference sequence). This CDR3 region has 16 residues. The CDR3 loop is CASSTGTSVVSETQYF. CDR3 in DNA: TGCGCCAGCAGTACCGGGACTAGCGTTGTTTCGGAGACCCAGTACTTC.

This chain joins TRBV5-1 and TRBJ2-7; TRBD1 matches 10 bases. Germline trimming cut 0 bases from V and 3 bases from J; bases unmatched to any gene: 9. CDR1 is SGHRS and CDR2 is YFSETQ in the germline V gene. This CDR3 is built from 17 residues. CDR3 nucleotide sequence: TGCGCCAGCAGCTTGGGAGCGCCCCGGGACAGGGGCTACGAGCAGTACTTC. Its protein product is CASSLGAPRDRGYEQYF.

The chain carries TRBV28 and TRBJ2-5; tentative D call: TRBD1 (6 bases). The DNA end is a closer match to TRBJ2-7, so the J assignment may be wrong. There are 14 residues in the CDR3. CDR1 and CDR2 (germline): MDHEN, SYDVKM. The CDR3 reads CASSLFRGGYEQYF. The CDR3 DNA follows: TGTGCCAGCAGTTTATTTAGAGGGGGCTACGAGCAGTACTTC.

In the case of this clone: The junction and the germline gene differ at one end; a read error may be behind it. This chain connects TRBV27 to TRBJ2-6; D possibly corresponds to TRBD1 (5 bases). The germline CDR1 and CDR2 sequences are MNHEY and SMNVEV (reference sequence). The CDR3 extends over 14 amino acids. The CDR3 loop is CASRNHSGANGLTF. Here the CDR3 DNA reads TGTGCCAGCAGAAACCACTCTGGGGCCAACGGCCTGACTTTC.

A word on this clone: Other DNA sequences of this sample code for an identical CDR3. The chain has TRBV18 and TRBJ1-1; tentative D call: TRBD1 (5 bases). The CDR3 is 13 amino acids. Germline-derived CDR1 and CDR2 are KGHSH and LQKENI. Between the trimmed V and J ends, which lost 3 bases and 1 base, there was a span of 6 bases. CDR3 DNA: TGTGCCAGCTCACCGCAGGGGAACACTGAAGCTTTCTTT. It specifies CASSPQGNTEAFF.

The chain carries TRBV11-2 and TRBJ2-5; D not resolved. The DNA end lines up better with TRBJ2-7; the J call may be wrong. The CDR3 consists of 14 residues. Looked up from germline, CDR1 is SGHAT and CDR2 is FQNNGV. The chain's CDR3 is CASSLEGLSYEQYF. The CDR3 coding sequence is TGTGCCAGCAGCTTAGAGGGCTTGTCCTACGAGCAGTACTTC.

This chain uses TRBV5-1 with TRBJ1-4; D uncertain. Between the trimmed V and J ends, which lost 0 bases and 0 bases, there was a span of 6 bases. CDR1 is SGHRS and CDR2 is YFSETQ in the germline V gene. The length of the CDR3 is 15 residues. CDR3 bases: TGCGCCAGCAGCTTGGGAGGGCCAACTAATGAAAAACTGTTTTTT. Residues: CASSLGGPTNEKLFF.

This clone was found a few times. The chain is built from TRBV7-3 and TRBJ2-3, with 7 nucleotides matching TRBD1. CDR3 length: 15 residues. The V and J ends lost 5 bases and 4 bases, in that order; junction bases with no gene match: 9. CDR1 SGHTA and CDR2 FQGTGA come from the germline V gene. In DNA form, the CDR3 reads TGTGCCAGCAGCCTAGACAGGGCATCCCCAGATACGCAGTATTTT. It translates to CASSLDRASPDTQYF.

The chain couples TRBV18 to TRBJ1-3; 7 bases map to TRBD1. Germline V gene lookup returns CDR1 KGHSH and CDR2 LQKENI. Unmatched junction bases numbered 14, after V lost 8 bases and J lost 4 bases. The CDR3 is made up of 16 amino acids. This chain's CDR3 is CASAASTGTAGNTIYF. For the CDR3, the DNA is TGTGCCAGCGCAGCCTCAACCGGGACAGCGGGAAACACCATATATTTT.

The gene calls are TRBV30 and TRBJ2-3; D might be TRBD2 (6 bases). Germline CDR1 GTSNPN, CDR2 SVGIG (reference sequence). CDR3 size: 16 residues. Trimming cost V 0 bases and J 0 bases, with 13 bases left between them. The CDR3 DNA reads TGTGCCTGGAGTGTACGGTTGCGGGATAGCACAGATACGCAGTATTTT. Protein sequence: CAWSVRLRDSTDTQYF.

This clone has a handful of counts. The rearrangement links TRBV9 to TRBJ1-3, with 9 bases identical to TRBD1. CDR3 length: 16 residues. Trimming at V came to 4 bases and at J to 1 base, leaving 6 bases not matched to a gene. CDR1 and CDR2 (germline): SGDLS, YYNGEE. This chain's CDR3 is CASSLWDRASGNTIYF. CDR3 bases: TGTGCCAGCAGCCTCTGGGACAGGGCGTCTGGAAACACCATATATTTT.

This chain connects TRBV11-1 to TRBJ2-3; 10 nucleotides agree with TRBD2. Losses at the gene ends were 2 bases for V and 2 bases for J; bases not matched to a gene: 10. The CDR3 contains 18 residues. Germline CDR1 reads SGHAT; CDR2 reads FQDESV (reference sequence). The CDR3 here is CASSLLSSGSIFTDTQYF. The CDR3 coding sequence is TGTGCCAGCAGCTTATTGTCTAGCGGGAGTATATTCACAGATACGCAGTATTTT.

As concerns this clone: A read error may produce the germline difference seen at one junction end. The genes are TRBV29-1 and TRBJ1-1; possible D gene TRBD1, 5 bases. CDR3 length equals 14 residues. From germline, CDR1 is SQVTM and CDR2 ANQGSEA. Here the CDR3 reads CSVQETGPNTEAFF. CDR3 sequence (DNA): TGCAGCGTTCAAGAAACAGGACCTAACACTGAAGCTTTCTTT. Combining the CDR3 with reference TRBV29-1 and TRBJ1-1 gives the whole variable domain SAVISQKPSRDICQRGTSLTIQCQVDSQVTMMFWYRQQPGQSLTLIATANQGSEATYESGFVIDKFPISRPNLTFSTLTVSNMSPEDSSIYLCSVQETGPNTEAFFGQGTRLTVV.

As concerns this clone: Without the conserved terminal phenylalanine or tryptophan, this CDR3 likely stems from a read error. The chain combines TRBV19 with TRBJ2-2; TRBD2 agrees at 10 bases. J gave up 4 bases and V 3 bases, and 5 bases lay outside the gene matches. The CDR3 spans 16 residues. From germline, CDR1 is LNHDA and CDR2 SQIVND (reference sequence). This chain's CDR3 is CASSIVAGGSTGELFL. CDR3 nucleotide sequence: TGTGCCAGTAGTATTGTAGCGGGAGGCTCCACCGGGGAGCTGTTTCTT.